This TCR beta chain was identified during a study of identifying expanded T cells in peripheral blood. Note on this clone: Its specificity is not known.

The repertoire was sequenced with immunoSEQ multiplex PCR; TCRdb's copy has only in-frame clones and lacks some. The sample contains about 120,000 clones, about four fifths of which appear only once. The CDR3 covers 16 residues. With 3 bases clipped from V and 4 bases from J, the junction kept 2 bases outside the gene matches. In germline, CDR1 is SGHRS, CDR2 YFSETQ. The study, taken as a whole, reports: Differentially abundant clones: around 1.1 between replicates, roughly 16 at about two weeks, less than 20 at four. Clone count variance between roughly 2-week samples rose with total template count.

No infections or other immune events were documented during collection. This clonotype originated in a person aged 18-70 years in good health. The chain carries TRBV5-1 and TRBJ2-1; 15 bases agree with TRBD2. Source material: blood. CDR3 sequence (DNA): TGCGCCAGCAGCTCGGGACTAGCGGGGGGATACAATGAGCAGTTCTTC. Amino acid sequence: CASSSGLAGGYNEQFF.